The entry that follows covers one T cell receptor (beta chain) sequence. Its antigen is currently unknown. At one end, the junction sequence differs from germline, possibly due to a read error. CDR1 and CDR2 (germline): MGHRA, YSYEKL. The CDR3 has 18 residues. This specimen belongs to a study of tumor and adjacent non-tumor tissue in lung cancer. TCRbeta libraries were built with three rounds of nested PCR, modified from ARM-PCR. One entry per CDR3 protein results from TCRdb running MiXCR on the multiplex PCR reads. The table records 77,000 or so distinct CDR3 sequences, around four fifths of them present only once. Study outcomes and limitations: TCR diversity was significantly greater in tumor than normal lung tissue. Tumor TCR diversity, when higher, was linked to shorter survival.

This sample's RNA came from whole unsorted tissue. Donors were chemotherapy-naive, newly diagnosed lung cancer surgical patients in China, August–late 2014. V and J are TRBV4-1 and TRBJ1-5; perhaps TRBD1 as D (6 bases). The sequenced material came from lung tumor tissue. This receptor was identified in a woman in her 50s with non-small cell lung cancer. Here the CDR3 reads CANSQAPSRAGDIQPQHF. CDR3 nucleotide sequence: TGTGCCAACAGCCAAGCACCTTCGAGGGCAGGGGACATTCAGCCCCAGCATTTT.